The T cell receptor beta chain under discussion was sequenced for a study of T cells expressing NK-cell markers. Looking at the study overall: Repertoire data for TCR beta were derived from sorted T cells (CD3+CD56+NKG2C+, CD3+CD56+NKG2C- and CD3+CD56-NKG2C+).

Regarding the study as a whole: The contribution of dominant NKG2C+ clonotypes to CD8+ T cells in several donors was roughly 1.0-7.5%.

A remark on this clonotype: Its specificity is unknown.

The CDR3 is 14 amino acids. In germline, CDR1 is SGHDN, CDR2 FVKESK. Production of TCR beta cDNA relied on 5'RACE template switching with UMIs. Reprocessing the 5' RACE reads, TCRdb reports a single entry for every CDR3 protein and omits DNA. Here the sample table reports some 150,000 distinct CDR3 sequences. This TCR was sampled from a woman between 50 and 59 years old in good health. The chain employs TRBV14 and TRBJ2-1; TCRdb's D gene call, TRBD1, goes unchecked for lack of DNA. The sample comprised blood T cells: a sorted CD56 or NKG2C T cell subset, CD4+ or CD8+ T cells, or bulk PBMC T cells (not recorded which). Here the CDR3 reads CASSLVGAGDEQFF.